The 17 T cell receptor beta chains given below trace back to one sample, sequenced in a study of Ad26.COV2.S vaccination and SARS-CoV-2 variants. Treatment given: some 19 received Ad26.COV2.S at low or high dose, single or two shots; about 5 received placebo; per-sample allocation not given. Specimen acquisition occurred on day 63 following the initial vaccine or placebo injection. Clones were sequenced by immunoSEQ multiplex PCR, and TCRdb holds only the in-frame ones, with some missing. This sample has some 290,000 clones, with approximately 80% found just once. This material consisted of peripheral blood, taken in a trial of Ad26.COV2.S vaccine versus placebo. These receptors all stem from a person aged 18 to 65 who received the Ad26.COV2.S COVID-19 vaccine or a placebo.

The chain is built from TRBV28 and TRBJ2-3; possibly TRBD2 for D (7 bases). The CDR3 is 13 amino acids. Germline V lookup: CDR1 MDHEN, CDR2 SYDVKM. Trimming took off 9 bases at V and 5 bases at J, with 15 bases between the two ends. The CDR3 nucleotides are TGTGCCAGTATGGGGGGGGCCCAAGATACGCAGTATTTT. Its translation is CASMGGAQDTQYF.

The chain employs TRBV4-1 and TRBJ1-2, with 7 nucleotides matching TRBD1. Losses at the gene ends were 5 bases for V and 3 bases for J; bases not matched to a gene: 6. There are 14 residues in the CDR3. Germline V gene data show CDR1 as MGHRA and CDR2 as YSYEKL. CDR3 region: CASSIRDRDYGYTF. In nucleotides, the CDR3 is TGCGCCAGCAGCATCCGGGACAGAGACTATGGCTACACCTTC.

The chain has TRBV7-9 and TRBJ1-4; 7 nucleotides match TRBD1. The V gene end was trimmed by 6 bases and the J gene end by 8 bases; junction bases not matched to a gene: 12. Germline CDR1 is SEHNR and CDR2 is FQNEAQ (reference sequence). The CDR3 spans 15 residues. DNA for the CDR3: TGTGCCAGCAGTTCCCGGGACAGAGGGCCCGAAAAACTGTTTTTT. This translates into CASSSRDRGPEKLFF.

This clone was seen only a few times. At one end the junction does not follow the germline gene, possibly because of a read error. As DNA, the CDR3 is TGTGCCAGCAGCGAAGACAGTTATAGCAATCAGCCCCAGCATTTT. This translates into CASSEDSYSNQPQHF. The V call is TRBV2, the J call TRBJ1-5, with D possibly matching TRBD1 (5 bases). Germline V CDR1 and CDR2: SNHLY, FYNNEI. The CDR3 contains 15 residues.

The V call is TRBV27, the J call TRBJ1-5; possible D gene TRBD1, 5 bases. The length of the CDR3 is 15 residues. From germline, CDR1 is MNHEY and CDR2 SMNVEV (reference sequence). Trimming pared 4 bases from V and 4 bases from J, leaving 14 bases between. This CDR3 reads CASSWGSGGNQPQHF. CDR3 DNA: TGTGCCAGCAGTTGGGGATCGGGGGGTAATCAGCCCCAGCATTTT.

The chain has TRBV2 and TRBJ1-2; TRBD1 agrees at 11 bases. Germline CDR1 and CDR2: SNHLY and FYNNEI. J gave up 6 bases and V 9 bases, and 9 bases lay outside the gene matches. CDR3 length equals 14 residues. CDR3 amino acids: CASGTGGVVDGYTF. For the CDR3, the DNA is TGTGCCAGTGGGACAGGGGGAGTTGTAGATGGCTACACCTTC.

J is TRBJ2-3 and V is TRBV10-1; 8 bases map to TRBD1. V shed 4 bases and J 1 base; nucleotides not matched to a gene: 4. The CDR3 is 15 amino acids. Germline values: CDR1 WNHNN, CDR2 SYGVQD (reference sequence). The CDR3 here is CASSVQGEGTDTQYF. CDR3 nucleotide sequence: TGCGCCAGCAGTGTACAGGGGGAAGGCACAGATACGCAGTATTTT.

The rearrangement links TRBV5-1 to TRBJ2-5, with 9 bases that match TRBD2. The CDR3 covers 16 residues. Unmatched junction bases numbered 4, after V lost 0 bases and J lost 1 base. Germline V gives CDR1 SGHRS, CDR2 YFSETQ. CDR3 sequence (DNA): TGCGCCAGCAGCTTGGCCGGAGCGGGGGGCCAAGAGACCCAGTACTTC. Translated: CASSLAGAGGQETQYF.

The V call is TRBV18, the J call TRBJ2-2; tentatively, D is TRBD1 (6 bases). The CDR3 is 15 amino acids. Trimming cost V 5 bases and J 4 bases, with 14 bases left between them. Germline CDR1 reads KGHSH; CDR2 reads LQKENI. Here the CDR3 reads CASSTGQSGTGELFF. The CDR3 DNA sequence: TGTGCCAGCTCAACAGGACAGAGCGGCACCGGGGAGCTGTTTTTT.

J is TRBJ1-2 and V is TRBV5-1; TRBD1 agrees at 8 bases. Germline CDR1 reads SGHRS; CDR2 reads YFSETQ. The CDR3 sequence is 17 residues long. V shed 0 bases and J 3 bases; nucleotides not matched to a gene: 10. The CDR3 region is CASSLARDRPMYYGYTF. For the CDR3, the DNA is TGCGCCAGCAGCTTGGCCCGGGACAGGCCAATGTACTATGGCTACACCTTC.

The chain recombines TRBV5-1 with TRBJ1-2, with TRBD1 matching 7 bases. The CDR3 has 14 residues. V lost 3 bases, J lost 4 bases, and 6 bases stayed unmatched. Germline lookup yields CDR1 SGHRS and CDR2 YFSETQ. The CDR3 spells CASSSGQALYGYTF. The CDR3 DNA is TGCGCCAGCAGCTCCGGACAGGCCCTCTATGGCTACACCTTC.

This clone showed up just a few times. This sequence joins TRBV6-5 and TRBJ1-2; TRBD1 matches at 8 bases. CDR3 length: 13 residues. The junction had 6 bases not matched to a gene; V was cut back by 5 bases and J by 7 bases. In germline, CDR1 is MNHEY, CDR2 SVGAGI. The CDR3 reads CASSRTGIGGYTF. The CDR3 nucleotides are TGTGCCAGCAGTAGGACAGGGATCGGTGGCTACACCTTC.

The rearrangement links TRBV13 to TRBJ2-3; D is ambiguous. Per germline, CDR1 PRHDT and CDR2 FYEKMQ (reference sequence). V lost 5 bases, J lost 6 bases, and 9 bases lay in between. This CDR3 has 12 residues. The CDR3 reads CASSHVKDTQYF. Written as DNA, the CDR3 is TGTGCCAGCAGCCATGTCAAGGATACGCAGTATTTT.

This clone appeared a single time. The CDR3 loop is CASSPGAGHSYEQYF. The CDR3 DNA reads as TGTGCCAGCAGCCCAGGGGCGGGCCATTCCTACGAGCAGTACTTC. The chain couples TRBV2 to TRBJ2-7, with TRBD1 as a possible D gene (6 bases). V lost 6 bases to trimming and J lost 1 base, with 16 bases between them. CDR1 and CDR2 (germline): SNHLY, FYNNEI. The CDR3 contains 15 residues.

DNA for the CDR3: TGCGCCAGCAGCCCGGACGGACTAGCGGGATCGGGGACCCAGTACTTC. Residues: CASSPDGLAGSGTQYF. The chain carries TRBV5-1 and TRBJ2-5; 12 nucleotides match TRBD2. The germline gives CDR1 SGHRS, CDR2 YFSETQ. The CDR3 sequence is 16 residues long. V dropped 4 bases and J dropped 7; count of bases not matched to a gene: 11.

The genes are TRBV6-1 and TRBJ2-1; possibly TRBD1 or TRBD2 for D (5 bases each). Germline V gene data show CDR1 as MNHNS and CDR2 as SASEGT. V lost 2 bases and J lost 1, with 12 bases in between. This CDR3 contains 16 residues. The CDR3 nucleotides read TGTGCCAGCAGTGAATTTAGTGGGGGTTCCTACAATGAGCAGTTCTTC. This encodes CASSEFSGGSYNEQFF.

The chain carries TRBV2 and TRBJ1-1; D ambiguous. CDR1 is SNHLY and CDR2 is FYNNEI in the germline V gene. With 3 bases removed from V and 5 bases from J, the gap between germline ends came to 7 bases. The CDR3 contains 12 residues. The chain's CDR3 is CASSDGWTEAFF. For the CDR3, the DNA is TGTGCCAGCAGTGACGGGTGGACTGAAGCTTTCTTT.